This TCR beta chain stems from a study of shared clonotypes between healthy human individuals. Study conclusions and caveats: With a few donors compared, approximately 5.5% of naive CD4 clonotypes were shared.

Assay: immunoSEQ multiplex PCR; the TCRdb copy retains only in-frame clones and omits some. The sample lists 2,500,000 or so clones; roughly 92% were seen once. Worth noting for this clone: Its target is unknown.

The CDR3 loop spans 14 amino acids. Germline CDR1 is SGHTS and CDR2 is YDEGEE. V was trimmed by 6 bases and J by 7 bases, leaving 16 bases between them. The chain joins TRBV5-8 to TRBJ1-4; D gene uncertain. This sequence was found in a man aged 18 to 30 in good health. Some clones in this sample may be carry-over from other donors' samples. Specimen: naive CD4+ T cells from PBMCs. Subset given: CD45RA+ positively selected. The CDR3 loop reads CASNPRGRGEKLFF. In DNA, the CDR3 is TGTGCCAGCAACCCGCGGGGTCGTGGTGAAAAACTGTTTTTT.